Shown below are 11 T cell receptor beta chains from a single sample sequenced in a study of blood T cells in healthy people across ages. A J-beta primer mix and a sample-barcoded 5' primer were used in a second PCR of roughly 6 to 12 cycles. TCRdb called the 5' RACE reads again in MiXCR, with one record for every CDR3 protein. The data show 950,000 to 1,200,000 distinct CDR3 sequences, around two fifths seen once. Sequencing was done on a sample of blood. The receptors were sampled from a man younger than 30 in good health.

This clonotype has a handful of counts. The genes are TRBV12-3 or TRBV12-4 and TRBJ1-4, with 9 positions matching TRBD1. The CDR3 is 15 amino acids. With 5 bases clipped from V and 4 bases from J, the junction kept 5 bases outside the gene matches. The CDR3 is CASSATGGSNEKLFF. For the CDR3, the DNA is TGTGCCAGCAGTGCAACAGGGGGCAGTAATGAAAAACTGTTTTTT.

This clonotype came up a few times. The chain combines TRBV20-1 with TRBJ2-5; 7 bases map to TRBD2. After removal of 2 bases from V and 4 bases from J, the junction contained 4 bases not matched to a gene. The CDR3 runs to 13 residues. In germline, CDR1 is DFQATT, CDR2 SNEGSKA (reference sequence). CDR3 bases: TGCAGTGCTAGATCTAGCGGCGGAGAGACCCAGTACTTC. It translates to CSARSSGGETQYF.

V usage is TRBV6-2 or TRBV6-3 and J usage is TRBJ2-7; 10 bases are a match to TRBD1. The V gene end was trimmed by 4 bases and the J gene end by 5 bases; junction bases not matched to a gene: 14. The CDR3 is 17 amino acids. The germline V gene encodes CDR1 MNHEY and CDR2 SVGEGT. The CDR3, as DNA: TGTGCCAGCAGTTTAAGTGTCCGGACAGGGGGTCACCACGAGCAGTACTTC. It yields the protein CASSLSVRTGGHHEQYF.

The chain recombines TRBV20-1 with TRBJ1-4; TRBD1 might be the D (6 bases). The CDR3 contains 15 residues. V lost 0 bases and J 5 bases, leaving 13 bases between the germline ends. Germline V gene lookup returns CDR1 DFQATT and CDR2 SNEGSKA (reference sequence). CDR3 in amino acids: CSARDEGEGNEKLFF. CDR3 bases: TGCAGTGCTAGAGATGAGGGGGAGGGAAATGAAAAACTGTTTTTT.

This chain connects TRBV20-1 to TRBJ2-1; D gene ambiguous. This CDR3 spans 13 amino acids. Germline V gives CDR1 DFQATT, CDR2 SNEGSKA (reference sequence). Deletions cut 0 bases from V and 9 bases from J, with 12 bases between. The CDR3 reads CSARDWAAVEQFF. The CDR3 DNA follows: TGCAGTGCTAGAGATTGGGCGGCAGTTGAGCAGTTCTTC.

The genes are TRBV9 and TRBJ1-2; no clear D. Deletions cut 3 bases from V and 5 bases from J, with 14 bases between. CDR1 and CDR2 from the germline V gene are SGDLS and YYNGEE. The CDR3 length is 14 residues. The CDR3 coding sequence is TGTGCCAGCAGCGGGTCAGCGGAGAGTTATGGCTACACCTTC. Translation: CASSGSAESYGYTF.

The chain carries TRBV7-9 and TRBJ1-2; a weak D match, TRBD1 (5 bases). Trimming took 2 bases from V and 4 from J, leaving 11 bases between them. CDR1 and CDR2 from the germline V gene are SEHNR and FQNEAQ (reference sequence). The CDR3 has 14 residues. The CDR3 region has the DNA TGTGCCAGCAGCTTATCTCTCGGGGGCTATGGCTACACCTTC. Translated, it gives CASSLSLGGYGYTF.

This chain connects TRBV28 to TRBJ1-5, with 7 bases identical to TRBD1. Germline-derived CDR1 and CDR2 are MDHEN and SYDVKM. The CDR3 is 15 residues long. The J segment lost 8 bases and the V segment lost 6 bases, leaving 13 bases of the junction unmatched. The CDR3 sequence: CASREGQEVTKPQHF. CDR3 nucleotide sequence: TGTGCCAGCAGAGAAGGACAGGAAGTAACTAAGCCCCAGCATTTT.

This clonotype turned up a few times. The genes are TRBV6-5 and TRBJ1-5; possible D gene TRBD1, 6 bases. The CDR3 is 13 amino acids. Germline V gene sequence: CDR1 MNHEY, CDR2 SVGAGI. Trimming took off 5 bases at V and 5 bases at J, with 10 bases between the two ends. CDR3 protein: CASSDTGYQPQHF. CDR3 DNA: TGTGCCAGCAGTGATACAGGGTATCAGCCCCAGCATTTT.

The J gene is TRBJ2-5, the V gene TRBV4-3; no reliable D call. V was pared by 0 bases and J by 6 bases, with 5 bases between. The germline gives CDR1 LGHNA, CDR2 YSLEER. This CDR3 has 12 residues. Here the CDR3 DNA reads TGCGCCAGCAGCCAAGACCACCAGACCCAGTACTTC. It encodes CASSQDHQTQYF.

As concerns this clonotype: One junction end disagrees with the germline gene, perhaps due to a read error. The chain recombines TRBV7-8 with TRBJ2-3; 8 bases map to TRBD1. The CDR3 has 17 amino acids. Germline CDR1 SGHVS, CDR2 FQNEAQ. This CDR3 is CAGSLIRGQESTDTQYF. The CDR3 coding sequence is TGTGCCGGCAGCTTAATTAGGGGACAGGAGAGCACAGATACGCAGTATTTT.